The 11 T cell receptor beta chains reported below all come from one sample, sequenced in a study of blood T cell repertoires in COVID-19. TCRdb's copy holds only in-frame clones and misses some; the assay was immunoSEQ multiplex PCR. The sample shows about 180,000 clones, approximately 80% of them seen only once. Source material: peripheral blood. Receptors were obtained from a human donor in a cohort sampled during active COVID-19.

This clone was recorded a few times. J is TRBJ2-7 and V is TRBV7-8; D gene uncertain. V was cut by 3 bases and J by 7 bases, with 7 bases left in between. Looked up from germline, CDR1 is SGHVS and CDR2 is FQNEAQ. The CDR3 runs 11 residues. As DNA, the CDR3 is TGTGCCAGCAGCTTTTCAGGAGAGCAGTACTTC. This translates into CASSFSGEQYF.

This clone was detected only a few times. The chain employs TRBV6-5 and TRBJ2-7; D unresolved. CDR1 is MNHEY, CDR2 SVGAGI, per germline. The ends were cut back, 2 bases at V and 1 base at J, with 6 bases in the middle. The CDR3 is made up of 13 amino acids. As DNA, the CDR3 is TGTGCCAGCAGTTACGAGGTTTCCTACGAGCAGTACTTC. This sequence encodes CASSYEVSYEQYF.

This rearrangement joins TRBV7-2 to TRBJ1-1; TRBD1 might be the D (6 bases). The V end lost 0 bases, the J end lost 1 base, and 6 bases lay between the germline ends. The CDR3 is 14 amino acids. Germline V gene data show CDR1 as SGHTA and CDR2 as FQGNSA. CDR3 in amino acids: CASSLARGNTEAFF. Written as DNA, the CDR3 is TGTGCCAGCAGCTTAGCCAGGGGGAACACTGAAGCTTTCTTT.

The rearrangement joins TRBV5-1 to TRBJ2-5, with 9 bases that match TRBD1. Germline CDR1 and CDR2: SGHRS and YFSETQ. V lost 4 bases, J lost 5 bases, and 12 bases stayed unmatched. This CDR3 is 16 amino acids long. The CDR3 nucleotides read TGCGCCAGCAGCACAACACCGGGACAGGGTCCGGAGACCCAGTACTTC. Translating it yields CASSTTPGQGPETQYF.

This clone appeared a single time. V usage is TRBV18 and J usage is TRBJ2-7; 9 positions agree with TRBD1. The CDR3 contains 13 residues. V was clipped by 4 bases and J by 6 bases; unmatched bases: 4. Germline loops: CDR1 KGHSH, CDR2 LQKENI. DNA of the CDR3: TGTGCCAGCTCACGGGACAGGGAAGGCGAGCAGTACTTC. It codes for CASSRDREGEQYF.

V gene TRBV28 combines with J gene TRBJ1-5, with 7 bases that match TRBD1. The CDR3 loop spans 15 amino acids. Looked up from germline, CDR1 is MDHEN and CDR2 is SYDVKM. Trimming removed 5 bases from V and 6 bases from J; junction bases left unmatched: 10. Written as DNA, the CDR3 is TGTGCCAGCAGTCGTCCCATGGACAGGACTCAGCCCCAGCATTTT. Translated: CASSRPMDRTQPQHF. Based on the CDR3 plus reference TRBV28 and TRBJ1-5, the full variable domain is DVKVTQSSRYLVKRTGEKVFLECVQDMDHENMFWYRQDPGLGLRLIYFSYDVKMKEKGDIPEGYSVSREKKERFSLILESASTNQTSMYLCASSRPMDRTQPQHFGDGTRLSIL.

This clone was seen only a few times. V usage is TRBV7-3 and J usage is TRBJ2-1; 8 bases match TRBD2. The germline V gene encodes CDR1 SGHTA and CDR2 FQGTGA. The CDR3 totals 16 residues. V dropped 5 bases and J dropped 5; count of bases not matched to a gene: 11. CDR3 region: CASSARTSGRHNEQFF. Written as DNA, the CDR3 is TGTGCCAGCAGCGCCCGAACTAGCGGCCGCCACAATGAGCAGTTCTTC.

V and J are TRBV7-9 and TRBJ2-7; 7 nucleotides agree with TRBD1. The J segment lost 6 bases and the V segment lost 5 bases, leaving 19 bases of the junction unmatched. Germline values: CDR1 SEHNR, CDR2 FQNEAQ (reference sequence). This CDR3 has 17 residues. The CDR3 is CASSLPRDSTDPFEQYF. The CDR3 DNA reads TGTGCCAGCAGCCTACCCCGGGACAGTACCGACCCCTTCGAGCAGTACTTC.

The chain has TRBV3-1 (or the pseudogene TRBV3-2) and TRBJ1-2; 12 bases agree with TRBD1. The CDR3 loop spans 14 amino acids. Germline values: CDR1 LGHDT, CDR2 YNNKEL (reference sequence). The V and J ends lost 3 bases and 4 bases, in that order; junction bases with no gene match: 0. Written as DNA, the CDR3 is TGTGCCAGCAGCCAGGGACAGGGGGCCTATGGCTACACCTTC. Protein sequence: CASSQGQGAYGYTF.

This clone was observed a handful of times. J is TRBJ2-7 and V is TRBV11-2; the match to TRBD1 covers 7 bases. CDR3 length: 13 amino acids. The V gene end was trimmed by 4 bases and the J gene end by 3 bases; junction bases not matched to a gene: 3. Germline V gene lookup returns CDR1 SGHAT and CDR2 FQNNGV. The CDR3 DNA reads TGTGCCAGCAGCTCAACAGGGGACTACGAGCAGTACTTC. It translates to CASSSTGDYEQYF.

The CDR3 DNA is TGTGCCAGCAGTGACTCAGCGGGGGGGGTTGATACGCAGTATTTT. Translating it yields CASSDSAGGVDTQYF. The V gene is TRBV6-4, the J gene TRBJ2-3; 10 bases match TRBD2. The CDR3 runs 15 residues. Germline V CDR1 and CDR2: MRHNA, SNTAGT. Trimming cost V 0 bases and J 6 bases; bases outside gene matches: 3.